This is a list of T cell receptor beta chains from one sample in a study of blood T cell repertoires in COVID-19. Some clones are missing from TCRdb's copy, which holds only in-frame ones; the method was immunoSEQ multiplex PCR. The table lists 450,000 or so clones, 90% of them singletons. Sequences were obtained from PBMCs or T cells enriched from blood (not recorded which). Receptor source: a man between 18 and 29 years old who had recovered from COVID-19. The CDR3 runs from the conserved cysteine through the conserved F or W. A D gene is named only where the DNA matches it firmly. Not all rows give a size; the values are once, few, many and, for expanded clones, a class.

clone_size: once; v_call: TRBV11-2; cdr3_length: 14; d_call: TRBD1; j_call: TRBJ1-2; cdr3_nt: TGTGCCAGCAGCTCCGGGACAGGACTCTATGGCTACACCTTC; cdr3_aa: CASSSGTGLYGYTF
clone_size: -; v_call: TRBV9; cdr3_length: 15; d_call: TRBD1; j_call: TRBJ1-2; cdr3_nt: TGTGCCAGCAGCGACGACAGGGGCCTACTCTATGGCTACACCTTC; cdr3_aa: CASSDDRGLLYGYTF
clone_size: -; v_call: TRBV12-3/TRBV12-4; cdr3_length: 13; d_call: -; j_call: TRBJ2-7; cdr3_nt: TGTGCCAGCAGCCACGGACTAAGCTACGAGCAGTACTTC; cdr3_aa: CASSHGLSYEQYF
clone_size: -; v_call: TRBV5-1; cdr3_length: 14; d_call: -; j_call: TRBJ1-1; cdr3_nt: TGCGCCAGCAGCCGCCGGGGAGAGAACACTGAAGCTTTCTTT; cdr3_aa: CASSRRGENTEAFF
clone_size: -; v_call: TRBV7-3; cdr3_length: 13; d_call: TRBD2; j_call: TRBJ2-5; cdr3_nt: TGTGCCAGCAGCCTACTAGCGGAAGAGACCCAGTACTTC; cdr3_aa: CASSLLAEETQYF
clone_size: -; v_call: TRBV18; cdr3_length: 15; d_call: TRBD1; j_call: TRBJ1-1; cdr3_nt: TGTGCCAGCTCACCAGGTCAGGGGGCGAGTACTGAAGCTTTCTTT; cdr3_aa: CASSPGQGASTEAFF
clone_size: -; v_call: TRBV4-1; cdr3_length: 15; d_call: -; j_call: TRBJ1-2; cdr3_nt: TGCGCCAGCAGCCAAGGTTGGGGCCCCACCACCGGCTACACCTTC; cdr3_aa: CASSQGWGPTTGYTF
clone_size: once; v_call: TRBV27; cdr3_length: 15; d_call: -; j_call: TRBJ1-3; cdr3_nt: TGTGCCAGCAGTTCCTCGACAGGCTCTGGAAACACCATATATTTT; cdr3_aa: CASSSSTGSGNTIYF
clone_size: -; v_call: TRBV5-1; cdr3_length: 15; d_call: -; j_call: TRBJ1-4; cdr3_nt: TGCGCCAGCAGCTTGGTAGGTGGAGAGAATGAAAAACTGTTTTTT; cdr3_aa: CASSLVGGENEKLFF
clone_size: -; v_call: TRBV5-1; cdr3_length: 13; d_call: TRBD1; j_call: TRBJ1-2; cdr3_nt: TGCGCCAGCACCGACAGGGGGCGCAGCGGCTACACCTTC; cdr3_aa: CASTDRGRSGYTF
clone_size: -; v_call: TRBV6-5; cdr3_length: 14; d_call: TRBD2; j_call: TRBJ2-7; cdr3_nt: TGTGCCAGCAGCCGCGGGGGTAGCTCCTACGAGCAGTACTTC; cdr3_aa: CASSRGGSSYEQYF
clone_size: -; v_call: TRBV3-1/TRBV3-2; cdr3_length: 14; d_call: -; j_call: TRBJ1-1; cdr3_nt: TGTGCCAGCAGCCAAGGGGGAGGGAGCACTGAAGCTTTCTTT; cdr3_aa: CASSQGGGSTEAFF
clone_size: -; v_call: TRBV5-1; cdr3_length: 15; d_call: TRBD1; j_call: TRBJ2-7; cdr3_nt: TGCGCCAGCAGCTTGGGGACAGGGGCTTTTTACGAGCAGTACTTC; cdr3_aa: CASSLGTGAFYEQYF
clone_size: -; v_call: TRBV7-9; cdr3_length: 16; d_call: -; j_call: TRBJ1-4; cdr3_nt: TGTGTGGGCGCACAGGACCCGGGACTTAAGGTGGAAAAACTGTTTTTT; cdr3_aa: CVGAQDPGLKVEKLFF
clone_size: -; v_call: TRBV3-1/TRBV3-2; cdr3_length: 14; d_call: TRBD2; j_call: TRBJ2-1; cdr3_nt: TGTGCCAGCAGCCAAGTTCGGGGGGGCAATGAGCAGTTCTTC; cdr3_aa: CASSQVRGGNEQFF
clone_size: -; v_call: TRBV10-1; cdr3_length: 14; d_call: -; j_call: TRBJ1-1; cdr3_nt: TGCGCCAGCAGTGCTGACAGGAGGCGAACTGAAGCTTTCTTT; cdr3_aa: CASSADRRRTEAFF
clone_size: -; v_call: TRBV2; cdr3_length: 14; d_call: -; j_call: TRBJ2-3; cdr3_nt: TGTGCCAGCAGTGGGACTGCTTACACAGATACGCAGTATTTT; cdr3_aa: CASSGTAYTDTQYF
clone_size: -; v_call: TRBV4-1; cdr3_length: 13; d_call: -; j_call: TRBJ1-1; cdr3_nt: TGCGCCAGCAGCCAAGATCGTGACACTGAAGCTTTCTTT; cdr3_aa: CASSQDRDTEAFF
clone_size: -; v_call: TRBV9; cdr3_length: 14; d_call: -; j_call: TRBJ1-4; cdr3_nt: TGTGCCAGCTCTGGGGGGAGTTGGCCTGAAAAACTGTTTTTT; cdr3_aa: CASSGGSWPEKLFF
clone_size: -; v_call: TRBV21-1; cdr3_length: 14; d_call: -; j_call: TRBJ2-7; cdr3_nt: TGTGCCAGCGGACAGGTTGGGGACGCCTACGAGCAGTACTTC; cdr3_aa: CASGQVGDAYEQYF
clone_size: -; v_call: TRBV5-1; cdr3_length: 13; d_call: -; j_call: TRBJ1-1; cdr3_nt: TGCGCCAGCAGCTTGTCTAGGAACACTGAAGCTTTCTTT; cdr3_aa: CASSLSRNTEAFF
clone_size: -; v_call: TRBV4-1; cdr3_length: 15; d_call: -; j_call: TRBJ1-2; cdr3_nt: TGCGCCAGCAGCCAAGTGGGGAGACAATTCCAGGGCTACACCTTC; cdr3_aa: CASSQVGRQFQGYTF
clone_size: many; v_call: TRBV25-1; cdr3_length: 14; d_call: -; j_call: TRBJ1-4; cdr3_nt: TGTGCCAGCAGTGTGAGCAGGGGCTCTGAAAAACTGTTTTTT; cdr3_aa: CASSVSRGSEKLFF